This entry describes one TCR beta chain. Antigen unknown. These data are taken from a study of shared clonotypes between healthy human individuals. Study-wide results and limits: Across subsets, estimated richness was generally greater for naive than for memory populations.

The V gene end was trimmed by 0 bases and the J gene end by 4 bases; junction bases not matched to a gene: 5. CDR3 length equals 16 residues. The germline CDR1 and CDR2 sequences are SGDLS and YYNGEE. The data were produced by immunoSEQ multiplex PCR, yet TCRdb's version contains in-frame clones alone and is incomplete. The sample has about 1.1 million clones, about 80% seen once. The specimen was memory CD4+ T cells from PBMCs. The subset: CD45RA-negative fraction. J is TRBJ2-2 and V is TRBV9; 8 nucleotides line up with TRBD2. The TCR sequence derives from a man in his late teens or twenties in good health. Some clones in this sample may be carry-over from other donors' samples. The CDR3 coding sequence is TGTGCCAGCAGCGTAGACGGGAGGGCCCTCACCGGGGAGCTGTTTTTT. Amino acid sequence: CASSVDGRALTGELFF.